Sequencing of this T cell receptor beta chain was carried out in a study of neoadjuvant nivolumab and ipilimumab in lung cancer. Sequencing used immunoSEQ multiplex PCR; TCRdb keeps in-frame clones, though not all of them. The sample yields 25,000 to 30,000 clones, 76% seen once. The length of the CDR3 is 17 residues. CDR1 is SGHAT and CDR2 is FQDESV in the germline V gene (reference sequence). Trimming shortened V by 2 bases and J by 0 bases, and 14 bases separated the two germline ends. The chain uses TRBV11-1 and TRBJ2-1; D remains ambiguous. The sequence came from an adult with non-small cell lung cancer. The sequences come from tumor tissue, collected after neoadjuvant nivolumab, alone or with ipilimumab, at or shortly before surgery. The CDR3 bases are TGTGCCAGCAGCTTAAGAGTCTCATCGAGCTCCTACAATGAGCAGTTCTTC. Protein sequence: CASSLRVSSSSYNEQFF.